These 21 T cell receptor beta chains were all obtained from the same sample, sequenced in a study of blood T cells in healthy people across ages. A second roughly 7 to 12 cycle PCR used barcoded and J-beta primers. Each CDR3 protein gets one entry after TCRdb re-called the 5' RACE reads with MiXCR. The data show roughly 1,500,000 distinct CDR3 sequences, with approximately 40% seen just once and 7.9% held by the top ten. Sequenced material: blood. These receptors were collected from a woman younger than 30 in good health.

V gene TRBV10-2 combines with J gene TRBJ1-2; no reliable D call. V lost 11 bases and J lost 3, with 25 bases in between. Germline assignment: CDR1 WSHSY and CDR2 SAAADI. The length of the CDR3 is 16 residues. The chain's CDR3 is CAHAADLWGFHYGYTF. CDR3 nucleotides: TGCGCCCACGCGGCTGACCTGTGGGGATTCCACTATGGCTACACCTTC.

The V call is TRBV20-1, the J call TRBJ2-7, with TRBD2 identical over 10 bases. The CDR3 is 15 residues long. Trimming removed 5 bases from V and 3 bases from J; junction bases left unmatched: 10. The germline CDR1 and CDR2 sequences are DFQATT and SNEGSKA (reference sequence). This chain's CDR3 is CSAPNRLAGNYEQYF. The CDR3 region has the DNA TGCAGTGCTCCAAATCGACTAGCGGGTAACTACGAGCAGTACTTC.

The rearrangement uses TRBV5-1 and TRBJ2-3; the match to TRBD1 covers 9 bases. CDR1 and CDR2 (germline): SGHRS, YFSETQ. J gave up 6 bases and V 4 bases, and 12 bases lay outside the gene matches. The CDR3 runs to 16 residues. DNA of the CDR3: TGCGCCAGCAGCAATACAGGGGGCGAGTTCCCGGATACGCAGTATTTT. Translating gives CASSNTGGEFPDTQYF.

This chain uses TRBV16 with TRBJ1-4, with D unclear. Germline CDR1 reads KGHSY; CDR2 reads FQNENV. This CDR3 spans 17 amino acids. The germline V and J ends were trimmed by 4 bases and 0 bases, with 15 bases remaining between them. In DNA form, the CDR3 reads TGTGCCAGCAGCCCTTCCGGTAACGGTGCAACTAATGAAAAACTGTTTTTT. Translating it yields CASSPSGNGATNEKLFF.

The CDR3 here is CASSQDTREGYGYTF. The CDR3 bases are TGCGCCAGCAGCCAAGATACCAGGGAGGGGTATGGCTACACCTTC. The chain links TRBV4-1 to TRBJ1-2; tentative D call: TRBD1 (5 bases). V lost 0 bases, J lost 5 bases, and 13 bases lay in between. The CDR3 totals 15 residues. CDR1 and CDR2 (germline): MGHRA, YSYEKL.

This clonotype was recorded a few times. This chain connects TRBV7-2 to TRBJ2-1; D is perhaps TRBD2 (6 bases). Deletions cut 5 bases from V and 5 bases from J, with 19 bases between. The germline CDR1 and CDR2 sequences are SGHTA and FQGNSA. CDR3 length: 16 residues. The chain's CDR3 is CASSPGRAGLDNEQFF. The DNA of the CDR3 is TGTGCCAGCAGCCCGGGGCGGGCGGGACTGGACAATGAGCAGTTCTTC.

The chain is built from TRBV6-6 and TRBJ2-1, with TRBD2 identical over 8 bases. The germline V gene has CDR1 MNHNY and CDR2 SVGAGI (reference sequence). V gave up 6 bases and J gave up 10 bases; unmatched junction bases: 11. The length of the CDR3 is 14 residues. CDR3 loop: CASSWGLGTYEQFF. The CDR3 DNA reads TGTGCCAGCAGCTGGGGACTAGGGACCTACGAGCAGTTCTTC.

The rearrangement joins TRBV27 to TRBJ2-1; 7 bases agree with TRBD2. The CDR3 is made up of 16 amino acids. The germline gives CDR1 MNHEY, CDR2 SMNVEV (reference sequence). V gave up 7 bases and J gave up 0 bases; unmatched junction bases: 9. The CDR3 here is CASTRLATSSYNEQFF. The CDR3 DNA is TGTGCCAGCACCAGACTAGCAACGAGCTCCTACAATGAGCAGTTCTTC.

The chain has TRBV20-1 and TRBJ2-4; D might be TRBD1 (6 bases). The J call may not be correct, given that the DNA end is closer to TRBJ2-5. The V gene's germline CDR1 is DFQATT and CDR2 SNEGSKA (reference sequence). The CDR3 totals 16 residues. CDR3 in amino acids: CSARLSRQVTQETQYF. In nucleotides, the CDR3 is TGCAGTGCTAGACTCTCCCGACAGGTCACCCAAGAGACCCAGTACTTC.

This chain joins TRBV7-2 and TRBJ2-3; D is unresolved. The CDR3 extends over 15 amino acids. The V end was cut by 5 bases, the J end by 5 bases, with 17 bases between. Germline assignment: CDR1 SGHTA and CDR2 FQGNSA. The CDR3 DNA follows: TGTGCCAGCAGCACTCACGAGCCAACCATAGATACGCAGTATTTT. Protein product: CASSTHEPTIDTQYF.

This clonotype was picked up a small number of times. V gene TRBV3-1 combines with J gene TRBJ1-2, with D perhaps matching TRBD1 (5 bases). Trimming removed 4 bases from V and 3 bases from J, with 9 bases in between. CDR3 length: 13 residues. The germline V gene has CDR1 LGHDT and CDR2 YNNKEL (reference sequence). CDR3 in DNA: TGTGCCAGCAGCCCGGGACCTGACTATGGCTACACCTTC. As protein: CASSPGPDYGYTF.

The chain is built from TRBV6-2 or TRBV6-3 and TRBJ2-1; TRBD2 might be the D (5 bases). CDR3 length equals 15 residues. Trimming cost V 6 bases and J 6 bases, with 18 bases left between them. The germline V gene has CDR1 MNHEY and CDR2 SVGEGT. The CDR3 protein is CASRLLGAVLNEQFF. CDR3 sequence (DNA): TGTGCCAGCAGGCTTCTGGGAGCGGTACTCAATGAGCAGTTCTTC.

This clonotype showed up many times. V usage is TRBV7-9 and J usage is TRBJ2-3; D is ambiguous. Germline V CDR1 and CDR2: SEHNR, FQNEAQ (reference sequence). CDR3 length: 14 residues. V was clipped by 5 bases and J by 4 bases, with 13 bases between them. The CDR3 here is CASSPSGTPDTQYF. The CDR3 DNA is TGTGCCAGCAGCCCCTCAGGTACCCCAGATACGCAGTATTTT.

This clonotype was seen a single time. The chain uses TRBV15 and TRBJ1-5; D gene uncertain. The V gene's germline CDR1 is LNHNV and CDR2 YYDKDF (reference sequence). The CDR3 is 16 residues long. Deletions cut 0 bases from V and 1 base from J, with 10 bases between. CDR3 residues: CATSRDLGYSNQPQHF. In nucleotides, the CDR3 is TGTGCCACCAGCAGAGATTTGGGGTACAGCAATCAGCCCCAGCATTTT.

The chain couples TRBV27 to TRBJ2-3; the D call may be TRBD1 or TRBD2 (6 bases each). The CDR3 contains 16 residues. The germline V gene has CDR1 MNHEY and CDR2 SMNVEV (reference sequence). The ends were cut back, 1 base at V and 5 bases at J, with 16 bases in the middle. The CDR3 bases are TGTGCCAGCAGTTTATTGACTAGACTAGGGGGAGATACGCAGTATTTT. Its translation: CASSLLTRLGGDTQYF.

This clonotype was seen a few times. V usage is TRBV4-1 and J usage is TRBJ2-3, with TRBD2 identical over 14 bases. Germline V gene sequence: CDR1 MGHRA, CDR2 YSYEKL. This CDR3 is built from 17 residues. Trimming cost V 2 bases and J 5 bases; bases outside gene matches: 6. DNA of the CDR3: TGCGCCAGCAGCCAATCGACTAGCGGGGGGGCCAGAGATACGCAGTATTTT. Translation: CASSQSTSGGARDTQYF.

The chain couples TRBV5-1 to TRBJ2-5; TRBD2 matches 9 bases. Losses at the gene ends were 4 bases for V and 2 bases for J; bases not matched to a gene: 6. This CDR3 is 15 amino acids long. CDR1 is SGHRS, CDR2 YFSETQ, per germline. The CDR3 region has the DNA TGCGCCAGCAGCGGGGAGACTAGCGGACAAGAGACCCAGTACTTC. Protein: CASSGETSGQETQYF.

This clonotype has more than one count but fewer than ten. The chain couples TRBV28 to TRBJ1-1, with D unclear. Germline V lookup: CDR1 MDHEN, CDR2 SYDVKM. The CDR3 length is 12 residues. Between the trimmed V and J ends, which lost 4 bases and 2 bases, there was a span of 5 bases. The chain's CDR3 is CASSCSNTEAFF. The CDR3 DNA reads TGTGCCAGCAGTTGCAGTAACACTGAAGCTTTCTTT.

The chain joins TRBV5-6 to TRBJ2-4; tentative D call: TRBD2 (5 bases). Germline V gives CDR1 SGHDT, CDR2 YYEEEE. CDR3 length equals 16 residues. Deletions cut 2 bases from V and 6 bases from J, with 18 bases between. The CDR3 is CASSLGEGLARNIQYF. The CDR3, as DNA: TGTGCCAGCAGCTTAGGAGAGGGCCTTGCTCGAAACATTCAGTACTTC.

The chain joins TRBV12-3 or TRBV12-4 to TRBJ2-3, with 11 bases fitting TRBD2. The CDR3 loop spans 18 amino acids. J lost 2 bases, V lost 2 bases, and 9 bases had no gene match. CDR3 loop: CASSLKFGGLAATDTQYF. The CDR3 nucleotides read TGTGCCAGCAGTTTAAAGTTTGGGGGACTAGCGGCCACAGATACGCAGTATTTT.

V usage is TRBV11-2 and J usage is TRBJ2-3; D might be TRBD1 or TRBD2, each matching 5 bases. V was clipped by 0 bases and J by 2 bases, with 15 bases between them. Germline-derived CDR1 and CDR2 are SGHAT and FQNNGV. The CDR3 runs 17 residues. The CDR3 loop is CASSLDNIGTVTDTQYF. Written as DNA, the CDR3 is TGTGCCAGCAGCTTAGACAATATAGGGACGGTCACAGATACGCAGTATTTT.